This is a list of T cell receptor beta chains from one sample in a study of blood T cell repertoires in COVID-19. The repertoire was sequenced with immunoSEQ multiplex PCR; TCRdb's copy has only in-frame clones and lacks some. Among under 300,000 clones listed, around 85% were seen once. The sequencing input was PBMCs or T cells enriched from blood (not recorded which). The receptors stem from a woman aged 45-65 years who had recovered from COVID-19. CDR3s include the opening cysteine and the closing phenylalanine or tryptophan. The D gene is left open where the match is weak. Part of the rows lack a size; the others show once, few, many or a class for expanded clones.

d_call	j_call	clone_size	v_call	cdr3_nt	cdr3_aa
TRBD1	TRBJ1-1	-	TRBV6-6	TGTGCCAGCAGTTCCCGGGACAGGGGACCAGCCACTGAAGCTTTCTTT	CASSSRDRGPATEAFF
TRBD1	TRBJ2-1	once	TRBV7-9	TGTGCCAGCAGCCGCCCGGGACAGGGGCCCAATGAGCAGTTCTTC	CASSRPGQGPNEQFF
TRBD2	TRBJ2-3	few	TRBV28	TGTGCCAGCAGTCCGACCGGGACTAGCTATGCAGATACGCAGTATTTT	CASSPTGTSYADTQYF
-	TRBJ1-5	-	TRBV20-1	TGCAGTGCTAGTCCCCCGGTGGGCAATCAGCCCCAGCATTTT	CSASPPVGNQPQHF
TRBD1	TRBJ2-2	-	TRBV27	TGTGCCAGCAGATTAACAGGGGCTGGCAACACCGGGGAGCTGTTTTTT	CASRLTGAGNTGELFF
TRBD1	TRBJ1-2	few	TRBV2	TGTGCCAGCTCAGGACAGGGGGCCTTTAACTATGGCTACACCTTC	CASSGQGAFNYGYTF
TRBD2	TRBJ2-1	-	TRBV28	TGTGCCAGCAGTTCGGGGACTAGCGGGAGATTTCATGAGCAGTTCTTC	CASSSGTSGRFHEQFF
TRBD1	TRBJ1-1	few	TRBV2	TGTGCCAGCAGTTCCGGGACAGGGGGGTATGAAGCTTTCTTT	CASSSGTGGYEAFF
TRBD1	TRBJ1-2	-	TRBV27	TGTGCCAGCAGTCTAGGACAGGGGACTGGCTACACCTTC	CASSLGQGTGYTF
TRBD1	TRBJ1-4	-	TRBV6-1	TGTGCCAGCAGTGAAGTTTTGGGACAGGGGAATGAAAAACTGTTTTTT	CASSEVLGQGNEKLFF
TRBD2	TRBJ2-1	-	TRBV19	TGTGCCAGTAGATCCCTAGCGGGAGGATATGAGCAGTTCTTC	CASRSLAGGYEQFF
TRBD2	TRBJ2-3	-	TRBV27	TGTGCCAGCAGTCCGCTTCTAGCGGGAGTTGTAGCGCAGTATTTT	CASSPLLAGVVAQYF
-	TRBJ1-5	-	TRBV28	TGTGCCAGCAGTTTAACCAGGGTCAGGCCCCAGCATTTT	CASSLTRVRPQHF
-	TRBJ1-6	-	TRBV7-2	TGTGCCAGCAGAAATACAGGGCGGAATTCACCCCTCCACTTT	CASRNTGRNSPLHF
TRBD2	TRBJ2-2	-	TRBV5-1	TGCGCCAGCAGCTTGGACCTAGCGGCGAACACCGGGGAGCTGTTTTTT	CASSLDLAANTGELFF
TRBD1	TRBJ2-7	once	TRBV6-5	TGTGCCAGCAGTTACAGGGGGCCGACCTACGAGCAGTACTTC	CASSYRGPTYEQYF
-	TRBJ1-3	-	TRBV5-4	TGTGCCAGCAGCCCTGGACTTACCCTTTCTGGAAACACCATATATTTT	CASSPGLTLSGNTIYF
-	TRBJ1-5	-	TRBV27	TGTGCCAGCAGCACAGTCAGCAGGGGCCTTAGCAATCAGCCCCAGCATTTT	CASSTVSRGLSNQPQHF
TRBD1	TRBJ2-3	-	TRBV2	TGTGCCAGCAGGTCGGAGACAGGGGGAGTAGCAGATACGCAGTATTTT	CASRSETGGVADTQYF
TRBD1	TRBJ2-7	-	TRBV7-9	TGTGCCAGCAGCTTAGGGGACAGCAAGCAGTACTTC	CASSLGDSKQYF
TRBD1	TRBJ1-2	-	TRBV27	TGTGCCAGCAGTTCCGGACAGGGGGAGGCCTATGGCTACACCTTC	CASSSGQGEAYGYTF
-	TRBJ1-1	-	TRBV2	TGTGCCAGCAGTGTGGGCGGAGGCGCTGAAGCTTTCTTT	CASSVGGGAEAFF
-	TRBJ2-7	-	TRBV6-5	TGTGCCAGCACCTTAGGAAGCGGCTCCTACGAGCAGTACTTC	CASTLGSGSYEQYF
-	TRBJ2-7	once	TRBV5-1	TGCGCCAGCAGCTTGGGCAGACTATACGAGCAGTACTTC	CASSLGRLYEQYF
TRBD2	TRBJ2-3	once	TRBV5-1	TGCGCCAGCAGCTTCCCCCCTGGCGGGGGGTTTCCAGATACGCAGTATTTT	CASSFPPGGGFPDTQYF
-	TRBJ2-1	-	TRBV7-7	TGTGCTAGCAGTGCACGGGCGGGACGGGAGCAGTTCTTC	CASSARAGREQFF
-	TRBJ1-2	-	TRBV28	TGTGCCAGCACCCGAACCGGGGTGAACTATGGCTACACCTTC	CASTRTGVNYGYTF
TRBD1	TRBJ1-5	-	TRBV10-3	TGTGCCATCACACCCGACAGGGATCAGCCCCAGCATTTT	CAITPDRDQPQHF
-	TRBJ2-1	-	TRBV2	TGTGCCAGCATTCCTAGCGAATACAATGAGCAGTTCTTC	CASIPSEYNEQFF